Listed here are 32 T cell receptor beta chains from one sample, sequenced in a study of blood T cell repertoires in COVID-19. Using immunoSEQ multiplex PCR, the repertoire was profiled, and TCRdb retains in-frame clones only, with some absent. The sample shows 250,000 to 350,000 clones, approximately 86% of them seen only once. The sample comprised peripheral blood. Source of these receptors: a human donor with COVID-19, enrolled during active disease. The donor label of this sample is uncertain.

The chain couples TRBV5-4 to TRBJ2-1; 7 bases match TRBD1. Germline CDR1 is SGHNT and CDR2 is YYREEE (reference sequence). The ends lost 4 bases at V and 1 base at J; junction bases unmatched: 8. The CDR3 loop spans 16 amino acids. The CDR3 sequence is CASSRQNRGSYNEQFF. CDR3 nucleotides: TGTGCCAGCAGCCGCCAAAACAGGGGTTCCTACAATGAGCAGTTCTTC.

This chain uses TRBV7-9 with TRBJ2-3, with TRBD2 as a possible D gene (5 bases). The CDR3 has 16 amino acids. The germline V gene has CDR1 SEHNR and CDR2 FQNEAQ (reference sequence). Deletions cut 5 bases from V and 2 bases from J, with 17 bases between. The CDR3 nucleotides are TGTGCCAGCAGCACCAAGCGGAGTGAACCCACAGATACGCAGTATTTT. As protein: CASSTKRSEPTDTQYF. Filled out from reference TRBV7-9 and TRBJ2-3, the complete variable domain reads DTGVSQNPRHKITKRGQNVTFRCDPISEHNRLYWYRQTLGQGPEFLTYFQNEAQLEKSRLLSDRFSAERPKGSFSTLEIQRTEQGDSAMYLCASSTKRSEPTDTQYFGPGTRLTVL.

The table lists this clone with a few counts. This sequence joins TRBV19 and TRBJ1-2; TRBD1 aligns across 7 bases. With 9 bases clipped from V and 0 bases from J, the junction kept 7 bases outside the gene matches. Germline V gene sequence: CDR1 LNHDA, CDR2 SQIVND (reference sequence). The CDR3 covers 14 residues. The CDR3 spells CASQPTGTNYGYTF. The CDR3 DNA follows: TGTGCCAGCCAACCGACAGGGACTAACTATGGCTACACCTTC.

This clone turned up a few times. DNA of the CDR3: TGCGCCAGCAGCTTGGTGTACAGGGGGCGGGATGAGCAGTTCTTC. It yields the protein CASSLVYRGRDEQFF. V is TRBV5-1 and J is TRBJ2-1; 9 bases agree with TRBD1. V gave up 0 bases and J gave up 8 bases; unmatched junction bases: 6. The CDR3 runs to 15 residues. Germline V gives CDR1 SGHRS, CDR2 YFSETQ.

The genes are TRBV28 and TRBJ2-1, with 7 positions matching TRBD1. Germline V gene lookup returns CDR1 MDHEN and CDR2 SYDVKM. Trimming cost V 9 bases and J 4 bases; bases outside gene matches: 6. The CDR3 is 13 amino acids. CDR3 loop: CARTGRGYNEQFF. The CDR3 nucleotides are TGTGCCAGGACAGGGCGTGGGTACAATGAGCAGTTCTTC. The variable domain in full, completed from reference TRBV28 and TRBJ2-1, reads DVKVTQSSRYLVKRTGEKVFLECVQDMDHENMFWYRQDPGLGLRLIYFSYDVKMKEKGDIPEGYSVSREKKERFSLILESASTNQTSMYLCARTGRGYNEQFFGPGTRLTVL.

The V and J genes are TRBV6-5 and TRBJ1-2; D remains unclear. Trimming shortened V by 8 bases and J by 8 bases, and 12 bases separated the two germline ends. CDR1 is MNHEY and CDR2 is SVGAGI in the germline V gene. This CDR3 comprises 11 residues. This CDR3 is CASGTGRGYTF. Here the CDR3 DNA reads TGTGCCAGCGGCACGGGGAGGGGCTACACCTTC.

The chain combines TRBV12-3 or TRBV12-4 with TRBJ1-1, with D possibly being TRBD1 (6 bases). The CDR3 contains 13 residues. V dropped 3 bases and J dropped 5 bases, with 10 bases sitting between them. CDR3 region: CASSFTGKTEAFF. CDR3 nucleotides: TGTGCCAGCAGTTTTACAGGGAAAACTGAAGCTTTCTTT.

The chain couples TRBV5-1 to TRBJ2-5, with D perhaps TRBD1 (5 bases). Looked up from germline, CDR1 is SGHRS and CDR2 is YFSETQ. The CDR3 runs 14 residues. V was clipped by 4 bases and J by 4 bases, with 14 bases between them. The CDR3 DNA reads as TGCGCCAGCAGCCCCCAGCAGGGATCAGAGACCCAGTACTTC. Encoded protein: CASSPQQGSETQYF.

CDR3 region: CAWSPGLREKLFF. CDR3 DNA: TGTGCCTGGAGTCCGGGACTTCGAGAAAAACTGTTTTTT. The chain uses TRBV30 and TRBJ1-4; perhaps TRBD1 as D (5 bases). This CDR3 contains 13 residues. V gave up 2 bases and J gave up 8 bases, with 12 bases separating them. Germline values: CDR1 GTSNPN, CDR2 SVGIG (reference sequence).

CDR3 protein: CASSPRTSGNEQFF. In DNA, the CDR3 is TGTGCCAGCAGCCCGCGGACTAGCGGGAATGAGCAGTTCTTC. The chain joins TRBV3-1 (or the pseudogene TRBV3-2) to TRBJ2-1, with TRBD2 matching over 11 bases. V dropped 4 bases and J dropped 7; count of bases not matched to a gene: 3. This CDR3 contains 14 residues. Per germline, CDR1 LGHDT and CDR2 YNNKEL (reference sequence).

The chain carries TRBV18 and TRBJ2-7, with D possibly being TRBD1 (6 bases). From germline, CDR1 is KGHSH and CDR2 LQKENI. The CDR3 contains 14 residues. With 6 bases removed from V and 6 bases from J, the gap between germline ends came to 18 bases. The CDR3 is CASSPVGAASEQYF. In DNA form, the CDR3 reads TGTGCCAGCTCCCCGGTGGGGGCAGCCTCCGAGCAGTACTTC.

In nucleotides, the CDR3 is TGTGCCAGCAGCCGCACAGGGGAGCAGTACTTC. It encodes CASSRTGEQYF. The chain joins TRBV6-5 to TRBJ2-7; D is perhaps TRBD1 (6 bases). This CDR3 contains 11 residues. V shed 6 bases and J shed 7 bases, with 10 bases lying between them. Per germline, CDR1 MNHEY and CDR2 SVGAGI.

The chain recombines TRBV7-2 with TRBJ2-5; maybe TRBD1 (5 bases). The CDR3 spans 16 residues. V lost 0 bases and J lost 5, with 16 bases in between. Germline values: CDR1 SGHTA, CDR2 FQGNSA. CDR3 loop: CASSLAGRRLGETQYF. The CDR3 DNA sequence: TGTGCCAGCAGCTTAGCGGGGCGGCGGTTGGGGGAGACCCAGTACTTC.

This sequence joins TRBV18 and TRBJ2-1; 11 bases fit TRBD2. The germline gives CDR1 KGHSH, CDR2 LQKENI. This CDR3 spans 15 amino acids. V was pared by 4 bases and J by 5 bases, with 4 bases of the junction left unmatched. The CDR3 bases are TGTGCCAGCTCACGGGAGACTAGCGGGAACAATGAGCAGTTCTTC. It is translated as CASSRETSGNNEQFF.

The chain uses TRBV11-2 and TRBJ1-2, with TRBD1 identical over 7 bases. CDR1 is SGHAT, CDR2 FQNNGV, per germline. V was clipped by 2 bases and J by 4 bases; unmatched bases: 10. CDR3 length: 16 amino acids. In DNA, the CDR3 is TGTGCCAGCAGCTTACTAACAGGGGCCATACTCTATGGCTACACCTTC. Protein sequence: CASSLLTGAILYGYTF. Together with reference TRBV11-2 and TRBJ1-2, the CDR3 gives the full variable domain: EAGVAQSPRYKIIEKRQSVAFWCNPISGHATLYWYQQILGQGPKLLIQFQNNGVVDDSQLPKDRFSAERLKGVDSTLKIQPAKLEDSAVYLCASSLLTGAILYGYTFGSGTRLTVV.

This clone was observed a single time. The rearrangement uses TRBV19 and TRBJ2-7; 7 bases align to TRBD2. The CDR3 is made up of 13 amino acids. The V gene end was trimmed by 4 bases and the J gene end by 7 bases; junction bases not matched to a gene: 7. Germline loops: CDR1 LNHDA, CDR2 SQIVND (reference sequence). The CDR3, as DNA: TGTGCCAGTAGTAACCAAGGGAGGGGTGAGCAGTACTTC. Encoded protein: CASSNQGRGEQYF.

This clone has just one count. The CDR3 region is CSVGVVLAGGEQYF. In nucleotides, the CDR3 is TGCAGCGTTGGGGTCGTGCTAGCGGGAGGGGAGCAGTACTTC. The chain uses TRBV29-1 and TRBJ2-7; 12 bases are shared with TRBD2. After removal of 4 bases from V and 7 bases from J, the junction contained 8 bases not matched to a gene. Germline V gene data show CDR1 as SQVTM and CDR2 as ANQGSEA. CDR3 size: 14 residues.

The V and J genes are TRBV30 and TRBJ1-5; D gene unclear. The V gene lost 0 bases and the J gene lost 6 bases, with 18 bases spanning the gap. Per the germline V gene, CDR1 is GTSNPN and CDR2 is SVGIG (reference sequence). The CDR3 extends over 16 amino acids. CDR3 sequence: CAWSVRLGGDAQPQHF. The CDR3 DNA follows: TGTGCCTGGAGTGTACGTTTAGGCGGGGATGCTCAGCCCCAGCATTTT.

This clone came up once. The chain recombines TRBV15 with TRBJ1-4; TRBD1 is a possible D gene (6 bases). This CDR3 is built from 14 residues. V was clipped by 0 bases and J by 7 bases, with 9 bases between them. Germline V lookup: CDR1 LNHNV, CDR2 YYDKDF (reference sequence). CDR3 bases: TGTGCCACCAGCAGAGATACCAGGGGTGAAAAACTGTTTTTT. Protein: CATSRDTRGEKLFF.

The V and J genes are TRBV12-3 or TRBV12-4 and TRBJ2-1, with a weak D call TRBD2 (6 bases). The CDR3 is 10 amino acids. The V gene lost 8 bases and the J gene lost 9 bases, with 8 bases spanning the gap. The CDR3 reads CASGRGEQFF. CDR3 nucleotide sequence: TGTGCCAGCGGGCGGGGTGAGCAGTTCTTC.

The DNA for the CDR3 is TGTGCCAGCAGTTACCACAGGGACAGTAACAATGAGCAGTTCTTC. Amino acid sequence: CASSYHRDSNNEQFF. J is TRBJ2-1 and V is TRBV6-2 or TRBV6-3, with 7 bases lining up with TRBD1. V lost 2 bases, J lost 5 bases, and 6 bases stayed unmatched. The CDR3 covers 15 residues. Germline V gene data show CDR1 as MNHEY and CDR2 as SVGEGT.

This clone was detected once. The chain is built from TRBV6-5 and TRBJ1-6; 9 nucleotides line up with TRBD1. The CDR3 extends over 15 amino acids. J lost 10 bases, V lost 5 bases, and 9 bases had no gene match. Germline CDR1 is MNHEY and CDR2 is SVGAGI. The chain's CDR3 is CASSPWTGDYSPLHF. CDR3 DNA: TGTGCCAGCAGTCCCTGGACAGGGGACTACTCACCCCTCCACTTT.

The V and J genes are TRBV25-1 and TRBJ1-4, with TRBD1 matching 9 bases. There are 14 residues in the CDR3. V trimming: 7 bases; J trimming: 3 bases; junction bases outside the gene matches: 3. Germline assignment: CDR1 MGHDK and CDR2 SYGVNS. CDR3 nucleotides: TGTGCCAGCAAAGGGGACAGGGCTAATGAAAAACTGTTTTTT. Protein: CASKGDRANEKLFF.

The V and J genes are TRBV5-4 and TRBJ1-1, with TRBD1 as a possible D gene (6 bases). V lost 3 bases to trimming and J lost 1 base, with 13 bases between them. This CDR3 region has 15 residues. Germline CDR1 reads SGHNT; CDR2 reads YYREEE (reference sequence). The CDR3 DNA reads TGTGCCAGCAGCTCAGCGCGGGGGGCGAACACTGAAGCTTTCTTT. Amino acids: CASSSARGANTEAFF.

This chain links TRBV7-3 with TRBJ2-1; 10 bases line up with TRBD2. The junction had 10 bases not matched to a gene; V was cut back by 1 base and J by 7 bases. Germline CDR1 reads SGHTA; CDR2 reads FQGTGA. This CDR3 region has 17 residues. CDR3 nucleotides: TGTGCCAGCAGCTTAAATGGGGGAGCGGGAGGGTGGAATGAGCAGTTCTTC. Amino acids: CASSLNGGAGGWNEQFF.

The chain recombines TRBV30 with TRBJ1-1; D not certain. Trimming took 3 bases from V and 6 from J, leaving 17 bases between them. There are 14 residues in the CDR3. Germline CDR1 is GTSNPN and CDR2 is SVGIG (reference sequence). The CDR3: CAWRGTLRRPEAFF. The DNA for the CDR3 is TGTGCCTGGAGAGGTACCCTGAGGCGGCCTGAAGCTTTCTTT. Filled out from reference TRBV30 and TRBJ1-1, the complete variable domain reads SQTIHQWPATLVQPVGSPLSLECTVEGTSNPNLYWYRQAAGRGLQLLFYSVGIGQISSEVPQNLSASRPQDRQFILSSKKLLLSDSGFYLCAWRGTLRRPEAFFGQGTRLTVV.

This clone was seen only once. The V call is TRBV18, the J call TRBJ2-3, with D tentatively TRBD1 (5 bases). This CDR3 contains 14 residues. Germline CDR1 is KGHSH and CDR2 is LQKENI. V lost 6 bases and J 6 bases, leaving 16 bases between the germline ends. CDR3 bases: TGTGCCAGCTCTTCGATAGGGGCACAGGATACGCAGTATTTT. It specifies CASSSIGAQDTQYF.

The chain couples TRBV7-2 to TRBJ2-1; 7 nucleotides line up with TRBD2. Germline V gene data show CDR1 as SGHTA and CDR2 as FQGNSA. The CDR3 spans 13 residues. V shed 1 base, J shed 13 bases, and the junction held 7 bases outside the gene matches. The chain's CDR3 is CASSLDGATSQFF. CDR3 DNA sequence: TGTGCCAGCAGCTTAGATGGCGCGACTAGCCAGTTCTTC.

In this sample, this clone turned up once. V gene TRBV6-6 combines with J gene TRBJ1-3; 7 bases match TRBD1. V shed 5 bases, J shed 6 bases, and the junction held 13 bases outside the gene matches. This CDR3 contains 16 residues. Germline CDR1 reads MNHNY; CDR2 reads SVGAGI (reference sequence). The CDR3 nucleotides read TGTGCCAGCAGTCGAACGAGTCCGGGACAGCCAAACACCATATATTTT. The encoded protein is CASSRTSPGQPNTIYF.

The J gene is TRBJ2-5, the V gene TRBV7-8; D is possibly TRBD2 (6 bases). In germline, CDR1 is SGHVS, CDR2 FQNEAQ. The V and J ends lost 4 bases and 5 bases respectively, with 11 bases between them. The CDR3 spans 13 residues. Here the CDR3 DNA reads TGTGCCAGCAGCTATAGCGGAAGGGAGACCCAGTACTTC. Its protein is CASSYSGRETQYF.

This chain joins TRBV7-2 and TRBJ1-4, with a tentative D call TRBD1 (6 bases). V shed 5 bases and J shed 7 bases, with 17 bases lying between them. The length of the CDR3 is 15 residues. Looked up from germline, CDR1 is SGHTA and CDR2 is FQGNSA. The CDR3 sequence: CASSALGGGFEKLFF. CDR3 sequence (DNA): TGTGCCAGCAGCGCCCTGGGGGGGGGCTTTGAAAAACTGTTTTTT.

The chain uses TRBV5-1 and TRBJ1-1; TRBD1 might be the D (6 bases). The germline CDR1 and CDR2 sequences are SGHRS and YFSETQ. The CDR3 runs 13 residues. V shed 7 bases and J shed 1 base, with 11 bases lying between them. The CDR3 is CASRRQENTEAFF. The CDR3 DNA reads TGCGCCAGCCGTCGACAGGAGAACACTGAAGCTTTCTTT.